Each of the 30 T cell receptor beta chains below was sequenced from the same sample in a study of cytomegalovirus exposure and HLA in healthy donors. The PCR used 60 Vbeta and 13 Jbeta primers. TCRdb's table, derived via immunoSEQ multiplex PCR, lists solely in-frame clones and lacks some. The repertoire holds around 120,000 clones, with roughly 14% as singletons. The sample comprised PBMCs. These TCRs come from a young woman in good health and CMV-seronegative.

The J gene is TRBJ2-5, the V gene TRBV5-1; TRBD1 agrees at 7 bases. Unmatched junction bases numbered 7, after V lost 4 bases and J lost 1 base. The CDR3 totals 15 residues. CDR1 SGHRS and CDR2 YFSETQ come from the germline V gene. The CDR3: CASSPQGESQETQYF. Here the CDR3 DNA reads TGCGCCAGCAGCCCGCAGGGGGAGAGCCAAGAGACCCAGTACTTC.

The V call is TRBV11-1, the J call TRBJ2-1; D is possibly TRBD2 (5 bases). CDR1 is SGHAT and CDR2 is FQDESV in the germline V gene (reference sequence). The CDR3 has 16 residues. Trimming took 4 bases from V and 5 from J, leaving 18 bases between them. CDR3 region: CASSSIMGVPHNEQFF. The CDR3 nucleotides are TGTGCCAGCAGCTCTATAATGGGAGTTCCCCACAATGAGCAGTTCTTC.

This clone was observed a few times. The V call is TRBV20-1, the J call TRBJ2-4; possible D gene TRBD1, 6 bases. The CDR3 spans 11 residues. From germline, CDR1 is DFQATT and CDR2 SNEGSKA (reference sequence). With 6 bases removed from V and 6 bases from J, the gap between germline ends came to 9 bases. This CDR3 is CSAPDRNIQYF. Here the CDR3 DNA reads TGCAGTGCCCCGGACAGAAACATTCAGTACTTC.

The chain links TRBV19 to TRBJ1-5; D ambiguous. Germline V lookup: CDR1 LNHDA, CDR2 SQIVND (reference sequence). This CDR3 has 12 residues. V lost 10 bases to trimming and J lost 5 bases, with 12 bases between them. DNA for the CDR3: TGTGCCACCCGAGACAACCATCAGCCCCAGCATTTT. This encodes CATRDNHQPQHF.

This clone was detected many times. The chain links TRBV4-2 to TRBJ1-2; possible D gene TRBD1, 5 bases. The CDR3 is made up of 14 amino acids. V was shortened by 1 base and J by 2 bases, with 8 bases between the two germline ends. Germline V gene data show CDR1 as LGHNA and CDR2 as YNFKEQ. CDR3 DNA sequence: TGTGCCAGCAGCCAAGGAACAGGAAACTATGGCTACACCTTC. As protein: CASSQGTGNYGYTF.

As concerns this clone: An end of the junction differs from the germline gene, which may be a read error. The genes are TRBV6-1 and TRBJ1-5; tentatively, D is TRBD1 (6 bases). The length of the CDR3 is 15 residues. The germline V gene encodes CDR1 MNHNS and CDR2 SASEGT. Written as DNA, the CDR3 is TGTGTCAGCAGGCAGGACAGTGGAGGCAATCAGCCCCAGCATTTT. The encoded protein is CVSRQDSGGNQPQHF.

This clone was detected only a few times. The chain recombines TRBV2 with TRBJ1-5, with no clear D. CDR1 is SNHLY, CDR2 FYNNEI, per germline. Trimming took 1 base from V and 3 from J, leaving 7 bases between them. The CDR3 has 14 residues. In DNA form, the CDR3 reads TGTGCCAGCAGTGAAGGGCCGCTCAATCAGCCCCAGCATTTT. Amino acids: CASSEGPLNQPQHF.

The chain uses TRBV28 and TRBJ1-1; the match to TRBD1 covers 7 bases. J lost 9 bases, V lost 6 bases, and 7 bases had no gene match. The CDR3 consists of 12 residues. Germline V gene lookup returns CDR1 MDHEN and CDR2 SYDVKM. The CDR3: CASRGTEGKAFF. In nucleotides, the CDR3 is TGTGCCAGCAGGGGGACAGAAGGGAAAGCTTTCTTT. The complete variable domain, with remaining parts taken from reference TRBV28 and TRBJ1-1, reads DVKVTQSSRYLVKRTGEKVFLECVQDMDHENMFWYRQDPGLGLRLIYFSYDVKMKEKGDIPEGYSVSREKKERFSLILESASTNQTSMYLCASRGTEGKAFFGQGTRLTVV.

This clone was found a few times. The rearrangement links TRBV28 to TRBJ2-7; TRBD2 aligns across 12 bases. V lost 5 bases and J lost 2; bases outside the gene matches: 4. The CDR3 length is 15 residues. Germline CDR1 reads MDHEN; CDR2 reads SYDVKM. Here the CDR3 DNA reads TGTGCCAGCAGTACACGACTAGCGGGAGCCTACGAGCAGTACTTC. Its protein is CASSTRLAGAYEQYF.

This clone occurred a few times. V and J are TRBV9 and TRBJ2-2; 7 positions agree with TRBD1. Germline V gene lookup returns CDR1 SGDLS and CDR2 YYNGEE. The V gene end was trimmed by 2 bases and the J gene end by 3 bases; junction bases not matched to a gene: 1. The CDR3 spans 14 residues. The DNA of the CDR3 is TGTGCCAGCAGCGTCCAGGGGGACACCGGGGAGCTGTTTTTT. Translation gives CASSVQGDTGELFF.

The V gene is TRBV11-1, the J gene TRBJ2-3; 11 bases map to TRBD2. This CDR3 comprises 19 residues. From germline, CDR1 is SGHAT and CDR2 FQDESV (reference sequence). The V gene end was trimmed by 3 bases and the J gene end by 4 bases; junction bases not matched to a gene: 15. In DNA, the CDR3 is TGTGCCAGCAGCTTGCGACTAGCGGGAATATCGGCCGTCCCAGATACGCAGTATTTT. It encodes CASSLRLAGISAVPDTQYF.

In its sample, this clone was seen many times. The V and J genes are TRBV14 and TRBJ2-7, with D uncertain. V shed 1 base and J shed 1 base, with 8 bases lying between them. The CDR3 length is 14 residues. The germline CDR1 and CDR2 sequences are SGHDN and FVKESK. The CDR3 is CASSQALFSYEQYF. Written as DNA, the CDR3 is TGTGCCAGCAGCCAAGCATTGTTTTCCTACGAGCAGTACTTC.

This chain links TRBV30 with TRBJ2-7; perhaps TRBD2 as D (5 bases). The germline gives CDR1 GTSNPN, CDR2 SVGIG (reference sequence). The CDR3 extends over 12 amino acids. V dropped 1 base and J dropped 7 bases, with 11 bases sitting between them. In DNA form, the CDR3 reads TGTGCCTGGAGTGCCGCAAGGAGGGAGCAGTACTTC. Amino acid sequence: CAWSAARREQYF.

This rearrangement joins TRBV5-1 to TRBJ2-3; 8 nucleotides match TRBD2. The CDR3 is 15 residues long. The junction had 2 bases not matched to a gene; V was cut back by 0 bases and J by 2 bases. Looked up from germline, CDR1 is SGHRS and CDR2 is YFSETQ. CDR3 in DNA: TGCGCCAGCAGCTTGGGAGCGGGGGACACAGATACGCAGTATTTT. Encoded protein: CASSLGAGDTDTQYF.

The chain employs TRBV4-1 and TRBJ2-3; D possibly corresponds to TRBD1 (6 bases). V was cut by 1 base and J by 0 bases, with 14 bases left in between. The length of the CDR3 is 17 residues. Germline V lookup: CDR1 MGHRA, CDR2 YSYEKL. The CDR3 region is CASSQVTGPTSTDTQYF. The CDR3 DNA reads TGCGCCAGCAGCCAAGTTACAGGGCCAACCAGCACAGATACGCAGTATTTT.

The CDR3 region has the DNA TGTGCCAGCAGCTCCTCGGGGGGCTACAATGAGCAGTTCTTC. As protein: CASSSSGGYNEQFF. The chain joins TRBV5-4 to TRBJ2-1; 7 nucleotides align to TRBD2. Germline lookup yields CDR1 SGHNT and CDR2 YYREEE (reference sequence). The CDR3 runs 14 residues. V gave up 3 bases and J gave up 3 bases; unmatched junction bases: 3.

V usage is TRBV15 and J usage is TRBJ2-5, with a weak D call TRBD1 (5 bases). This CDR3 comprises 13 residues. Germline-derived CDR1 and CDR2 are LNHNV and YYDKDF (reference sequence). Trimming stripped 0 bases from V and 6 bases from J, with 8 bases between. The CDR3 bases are TGTGCCACCAGCAGAGACAGGGCTAAGACCCAGTACTTC. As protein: CATSRDRAKTQYF.

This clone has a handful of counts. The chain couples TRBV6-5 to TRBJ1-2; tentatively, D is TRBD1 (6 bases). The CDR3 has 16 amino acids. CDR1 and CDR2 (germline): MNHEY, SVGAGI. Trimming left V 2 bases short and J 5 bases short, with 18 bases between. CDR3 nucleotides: TGTGCCAGCAGTTACGGGGGCAGGGTGGAACATTATGGCTACACCTTC. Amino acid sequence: CASSYGGRVEHYGYTF.

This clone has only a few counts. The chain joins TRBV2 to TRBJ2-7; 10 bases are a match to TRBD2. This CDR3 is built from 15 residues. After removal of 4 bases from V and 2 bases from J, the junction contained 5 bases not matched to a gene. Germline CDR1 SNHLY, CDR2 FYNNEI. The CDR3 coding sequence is TGTGCCAGCAGTGCTGAGCGGGGGGGCCCCTACGAGCAGTACTTC. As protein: CASSAERGGPYEQYF.

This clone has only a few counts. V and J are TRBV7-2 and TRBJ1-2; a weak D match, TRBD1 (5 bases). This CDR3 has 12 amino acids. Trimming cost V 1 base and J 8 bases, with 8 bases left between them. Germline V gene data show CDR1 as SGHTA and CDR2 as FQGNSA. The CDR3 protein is CASSLGQGGYTF. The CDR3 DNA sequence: TGTGCCAGCAGCTTAGGGCAGGGAGGCTACACCTTC.

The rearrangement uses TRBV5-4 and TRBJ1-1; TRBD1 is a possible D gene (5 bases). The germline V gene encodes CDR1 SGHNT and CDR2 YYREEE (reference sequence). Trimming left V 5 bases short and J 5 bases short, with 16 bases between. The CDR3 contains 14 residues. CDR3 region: CASSERGVWTEAFF. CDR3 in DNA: TGTGCCAGCAGTGAAAGGGGTGTGTGGACTGAAGCTTTCTTT.

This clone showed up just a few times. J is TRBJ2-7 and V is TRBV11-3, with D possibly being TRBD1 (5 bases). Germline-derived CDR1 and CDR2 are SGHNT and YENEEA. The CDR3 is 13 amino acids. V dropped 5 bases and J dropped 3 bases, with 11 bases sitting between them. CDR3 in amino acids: CASSPPDSYEQYF. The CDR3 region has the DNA TGTGCCAGCAGCCCCCCCGACAGCTACGAGCAGTACTTC.

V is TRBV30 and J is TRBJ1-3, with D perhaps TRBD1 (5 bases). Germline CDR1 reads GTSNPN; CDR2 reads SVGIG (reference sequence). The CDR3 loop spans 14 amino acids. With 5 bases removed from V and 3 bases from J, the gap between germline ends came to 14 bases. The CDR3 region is CAWGHTAGGNTIYF. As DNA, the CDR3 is TGTGCCTGGGGACACACCGCCGGTGGAAACACCATATATTTT.

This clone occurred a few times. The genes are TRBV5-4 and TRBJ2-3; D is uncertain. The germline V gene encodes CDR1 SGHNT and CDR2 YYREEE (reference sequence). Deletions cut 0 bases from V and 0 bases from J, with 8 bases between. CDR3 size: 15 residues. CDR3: CASSLGGSSTDTQYF. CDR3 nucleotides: TGTGCCAGCAGCTTGGGAGGTTCTAGCACAGATACGCAGTATTTT.

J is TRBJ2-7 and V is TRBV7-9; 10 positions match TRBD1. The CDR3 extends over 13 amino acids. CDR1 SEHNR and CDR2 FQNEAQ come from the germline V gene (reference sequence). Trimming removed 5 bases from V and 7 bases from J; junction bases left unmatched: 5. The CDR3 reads CASSRTGGGEQYF. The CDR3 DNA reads TGTGCCAGCAGCCGGACAGGGGGAGGAGAGCAGTACTTC.

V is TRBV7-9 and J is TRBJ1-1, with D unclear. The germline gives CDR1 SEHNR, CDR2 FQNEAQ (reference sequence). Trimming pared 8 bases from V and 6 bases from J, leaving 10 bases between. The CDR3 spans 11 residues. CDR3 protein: CASSREPEAFF. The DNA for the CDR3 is TGTGCCAGCTCGCGGGAGCCTGAAGCTTTCTTT.

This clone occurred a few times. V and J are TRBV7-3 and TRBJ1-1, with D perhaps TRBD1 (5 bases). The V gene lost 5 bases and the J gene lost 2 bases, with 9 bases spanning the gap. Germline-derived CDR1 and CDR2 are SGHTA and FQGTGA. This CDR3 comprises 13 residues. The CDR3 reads CASSPGGNTEAFF. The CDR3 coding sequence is TGTGCCAGCAGCCCGGGGGGAAACACTGAAGCTTTCTTT.

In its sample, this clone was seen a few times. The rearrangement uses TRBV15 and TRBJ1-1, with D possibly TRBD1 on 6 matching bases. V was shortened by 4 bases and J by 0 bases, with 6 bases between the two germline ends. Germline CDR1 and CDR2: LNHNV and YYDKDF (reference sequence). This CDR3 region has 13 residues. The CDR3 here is CATSKGVNTEAFF. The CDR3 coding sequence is TGTGCCACCAGCAAGGGGGTGAACACTGAAGCTTTCTTT.

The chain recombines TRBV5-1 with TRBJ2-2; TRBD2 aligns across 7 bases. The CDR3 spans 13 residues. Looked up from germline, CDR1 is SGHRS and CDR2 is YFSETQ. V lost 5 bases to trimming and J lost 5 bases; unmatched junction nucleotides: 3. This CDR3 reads CASRLAETGELFF. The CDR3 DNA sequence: TGCGCCAGCAGGCTAGCGGAGACCGGGGAGCTGTTTTTT.

CDR3 coding DNA: TGTGCCAGCAGTTTAGCTGGTCAGGGTAGCTATGGCTACACCTTC. This encodes CASSLAGQGSYGYTF. This rearrangement joins TRBV28 to TRBJ1-2, with D perhaps matching TRBD1 (5 bases). This CDR3 comprises 15 residues. From germline, CDR1 is MDHEN and CDR2 SYDVKM. Trimming took off 2 bases at V and 4 bases at J, with 14 bases between the two ends.